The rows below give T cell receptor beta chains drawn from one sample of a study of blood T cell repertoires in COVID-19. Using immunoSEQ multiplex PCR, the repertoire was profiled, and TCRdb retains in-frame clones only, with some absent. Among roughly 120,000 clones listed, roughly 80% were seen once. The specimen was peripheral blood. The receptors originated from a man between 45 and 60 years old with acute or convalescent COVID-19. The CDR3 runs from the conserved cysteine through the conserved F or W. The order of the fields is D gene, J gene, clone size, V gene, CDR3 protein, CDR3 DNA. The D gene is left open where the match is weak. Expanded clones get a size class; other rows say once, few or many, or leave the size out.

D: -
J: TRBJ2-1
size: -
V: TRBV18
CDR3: CASSPNGGGAESEQFF
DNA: TGTGCCAGCTCACCAAACGGTGGAGGGGCCGAGTCCGAGCAGTTCTTC

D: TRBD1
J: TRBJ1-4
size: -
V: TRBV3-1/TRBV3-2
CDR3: CASSQAAGQGEEKLFF
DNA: TGTGCCAGCAGCCAAGCGGCGGGACAGGGAGAAGAAAAACTGTTTTTT

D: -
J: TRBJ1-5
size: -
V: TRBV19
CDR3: CASSIDGGRDQPQHF
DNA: TGTGCCAGTAGTATAGACGGGGGGCGAGATCAGCCCCAGCATTTT

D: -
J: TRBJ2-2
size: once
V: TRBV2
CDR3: CASSESARVDTGELFF
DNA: TGTGCCAGCAGTGAAAGCGCCAGGGTGGACACCGGGGAGCTGTTTTTT

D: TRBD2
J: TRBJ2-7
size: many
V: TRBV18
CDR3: CASSPPGTTNYEQYF
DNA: TGTGCCAGCTCACCACCGGGGACTACCAACTACGAGCAGTACTTC

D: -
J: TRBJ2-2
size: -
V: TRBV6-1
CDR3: CASSEGARDTGELFF
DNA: TGTGCCAGCAGTGAAGGGGCACGAGACACCGGGGAGCTGTTTTTT

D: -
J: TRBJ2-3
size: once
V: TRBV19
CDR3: CASSMGRFAVNPSTDTQYF
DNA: TGTGCCAGTAGTATGGGGAGGTTCGCGGTTAACCCTAGCACAGATACGCAGTATTTT

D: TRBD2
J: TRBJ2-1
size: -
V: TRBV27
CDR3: CASRSSGSYNEQFF
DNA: TGTGCCAGCAGATCTAGCGGCTCCTACAATGAGCAGTTCTTC

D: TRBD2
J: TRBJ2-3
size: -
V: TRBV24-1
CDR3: CATSDIGTSGRTHTQYF
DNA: TGTGCCACCAGTGATATCGGGACTAGCGGGAGGACACATACGCAGTATTTT

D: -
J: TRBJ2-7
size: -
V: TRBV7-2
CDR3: CASSLSPSYEQYF
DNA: TGTGCCAGCAGCTTATCCCCGTCCTACGAGCAGTACTTC

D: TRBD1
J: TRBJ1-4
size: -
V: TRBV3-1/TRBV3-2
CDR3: CASSQLGPGQSFNEKLFF
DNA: TGTGCCAGCAGCCAACTGGGGCCGGGACAGAGTTTTAATGAAAAACTGTTTTTT

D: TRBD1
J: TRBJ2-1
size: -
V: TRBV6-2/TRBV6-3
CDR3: CASSYSHRGVVRNEQFF
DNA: TGTGCCAGCAGTTACTCTCACAGGGGAGTGGTCCGCAATGAGCAGTTCTTC

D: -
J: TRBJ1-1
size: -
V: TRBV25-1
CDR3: CASSGFTETEAFF
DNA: TGTGCCAGCAGTGGCTTCACAGAGACTGAAGCTTTCTTT

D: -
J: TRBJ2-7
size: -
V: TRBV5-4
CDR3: CASSFAGGWDEQYF
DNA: TGTGCCAGCAGCTTCGCAGGGGGGTGGGACGAGCAGTACTTC

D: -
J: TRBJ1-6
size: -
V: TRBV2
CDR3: CASSVRGNSPLHF
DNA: TGTGCCAGCAGTGTACGCGGTAATTCACCCCTCCACTTT

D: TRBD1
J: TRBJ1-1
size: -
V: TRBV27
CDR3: CATNDRVRTEAFF
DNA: TGTGCCACTAACGACAGGGTGAGGACTGAAGCTTTCTTT

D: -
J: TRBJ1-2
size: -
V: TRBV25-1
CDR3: CASSEGGGADNYGYTF
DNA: TGTGCCAGCAGTGAGGGAGGCGGAGCGGATAACTATGGCTACACCTTC

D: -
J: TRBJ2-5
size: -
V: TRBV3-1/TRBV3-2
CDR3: CASSQYYKETQYF
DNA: TGTGCCAGCAGCCAATACTATAAAGAGACCCAGTACTTC

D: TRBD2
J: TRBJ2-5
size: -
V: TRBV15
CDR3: CATSRDPSGQETQYF
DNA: TGTGCCACCAGCAGAGATCCTAGCGGCCAAGAGACCCAGTACTTC

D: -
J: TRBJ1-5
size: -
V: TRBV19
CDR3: CASSIGTDSNQPQHF
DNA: TGTGCCAGTAGTATAGGAACAGATAGCAATCAGCCCCAGCATTTT

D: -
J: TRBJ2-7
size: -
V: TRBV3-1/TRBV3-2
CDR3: CASSPRVGQILAYEQYF
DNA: TGTGCCAGCAGCCCAAGGGTCGGACAAATATTAGCCTACGAGCAGTACTTC

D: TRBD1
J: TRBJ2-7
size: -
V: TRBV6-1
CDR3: CASSEYNFRDSDTYEQYF
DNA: TGTGCCAGCAGTGAATATAATTTTCGGGACAGTGATACCTACGAGCAGTACTTC

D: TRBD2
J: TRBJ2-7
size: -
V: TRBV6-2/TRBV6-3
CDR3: CASSSPGLANYEQYF
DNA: TGTGCCAGCAGTTCCCCGGGACTAGCGAACTACGAGCAGTACTTC

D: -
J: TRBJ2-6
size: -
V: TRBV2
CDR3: CASNPGVASGANVLTF
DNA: TGTGCCAGCAATCCGGGGGTCGCCTCTGGGGCCAACGTCCTGACTTTC

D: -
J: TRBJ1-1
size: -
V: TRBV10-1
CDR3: CASSETGQVTEAFF
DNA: TGCGCCAGCAGTGAGACCGGACAAGTCACTGAAGCTTTCTTT

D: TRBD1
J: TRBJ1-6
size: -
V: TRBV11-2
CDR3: CASSSYRGRGSPLHF
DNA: TGTGCCAGCAGCTCCTACAGGGGGCGAGGTTCACCCCTCCACTTT

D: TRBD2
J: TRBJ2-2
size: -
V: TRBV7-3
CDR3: CASSLGGSRNTGELFF
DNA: TGTGCCAGCAGCTTGGGCGGGAGTAGGAACACCGGGGAGCTGTTTTTT